Sequencing of this T cell receptor beta chain was carried out in a study of blood T cell repertoires in COVID-19 (dated by TCRdb to about 2020). About the study as a whole: Collaborator samples came from the United States, Italy and Spain and covered acute and convalescent phases of COVID-19. The material from the prospective study consisted of cDNA or gDNA derived from T cells, B-cell-depleted T cells, or PBMCs. Deeply sampled blood TCRbeta repertoires from subjects exposed to, actively infected with, or recovered from COVID-19 were included in the dataset. The repertoires were released in a freely available public database intended as a resource for research on the immune response to SARS-CoV-2. The samples were drawn from the first 160 participants of the ongoing ImmuneRACE study and from over a thousand subjects provided by 6 global collaborators. A de-identified subject ID, COVID-19 status, age in years and sex were almost always included in the sample metadata. Where available, HLA class I and class II types were taken from metadata supplied by the sample provider and were not determined by assay-based typing.

Based on the germline V gene (reference sequence), the CDR1 and CDR2 sequences are LNHDA and SQIVND. From the cysteine through the phenylalanine, the CDR3 covers 13 amino acids. Kept here is only the CDR3 DNA, which spans 39 bases and is read in frame from base 1. V is pared back by 3 bases and J by 2 bases, with 7 bases lying between the germline termini. In the case of this clone: Its antigen target is currently unknown. No much larger clone exists at a distance of one base, and base qualities are not known.

TCRbeta CDR3 regions were amplified from genomic DNA by means of the immunoSEQ Assay, a bias-controlled multiplex PCR. Under the source paper's analysis protocol: The number of nucleated cells in each sample was estimated from the amplification of reference gene primers within the assay. To quantify the absolute abundance of each unique TCRbeta CDR3 rearrangement, sequence reads were collapsed and filtered. Productive Simpson clonality was computed per sample as the square root of Simpson's diversity index over productive rearrangements. TCRdb took over this immuneACCESS table, retaining in-frame rearrangements with V and J assigned. Such tables are incomplete; in checked studies, under half of the missing clones stem from an unresolved V gene, and the remainder is unexplained. That table gives V, J and clone size, and the DNA gave D and trimming. The sample data list a few hundred thousand clones, and over 80% of these were observed just once. Of the sample, 10% is held by the ten largest clones.

In the prospective study, participants were about 18 to 95 years old, resided in approximately 25 geographic areas of the United States, and were enrolled through a virtual design. In the prospective study, cohorts were assigned on the basis of participant-reported clinical history obtained from a screening survey and a study questionnaire. In the prospective study, whole blood, serum and a nasopharyngeal or oropharyngeal swab were collected from each participant by mobile phlebotomists. Over a roughly 2-month period, participants in the prospective study had the option of providing additional blood draws and questionnaires. Before DNA extraction, prospective study blood samples were shipped either frozen or at room temperature. Summary of the overall study and its limitations: How much clinical and demographic metadata was included differed by source and by participant, and the metadata was provided uncurated.

The receptor comes from a young man with acute COVID-19. The chain is assembled from TRBV19 and TRBJ2-5; a tentative D match to TRBD2 spans 5 bases. Sequencing was done on a sample of PBMCs or T cells enriched from blood (not recorded which). The DNA sequence reads TGTGCCAGTAGTATTCCGGGACAAGAGACCCAGTACTTC. It translates as CASSIPGQETQYF. When the CDR3 is completed using the reference TRBV19 and TRBJ2-5 genes on either side, the full variable domain is DGGITQSPKYLFRKEGQNVTLSCEQNLNHDAMYWYRQDPGQGLRLIYYSQIVNDFQKGDIAEGYSVSREKKESFPLTVTSAQKNPTAFYLCASSIPGQETQYFGPGTRLLVL.